This TCR beta chain was sequenced in a study of siplizumab effects on memory and regulatory T cells (dated by TCRdb to between 2017 and 2020). For the study in its entirety: The study examined how the anti-CD2 antibody siplizumab affects alloreactive T-cell subsets in allogeneic mixed lymphocyte reactions built from human PBMCs.

Trimming costs V 2 bases and J 4 bases, and their ends lie 14 bases apart. Taken from the germline V gene, the CDR1 and CDR2 loops are MNHNS and SASEGT. CDR3 length: 15 amino acids, cysteine to phenylalanine. Only the CDR3 portion is preserved as DNA: 45 bases, with reading frame beginning at the first base. For this clone: Its recognized antigen is unknown. Within one base of it there is no much larger clone, and no base qualities were kept.

Sorted unstimulated T cells, along with proliferating T cells recovered from mixed lymphocyte reactions, underwent TCRbeta CDR3 sequencing. Fresh whole blood from roughly 10 HLA-typed healthy donors was used to isolate PBMCs. Study-wide findings and limitations: Siplizumab significantly lowered the cumulative frequency of alloreactive sequences that could be traced to unstimulated CD4+ memory T cells. Compared with memory T cells, unstimulated naive T cells appeared more diverse, and naive cells seemed to make a substantial contribution to the alloresponse. Because sequences at frequencies below about 10^-5 were poorly captured, only a minor fraction of alloreactive clones could be mapped back to unstimulated subsets. About 75-95% of proliferating CD4+ or CD8+ clones could not be given a naive or memory phenotype. Whether proliferating Tregs from siplizumab cultures were suppressive was not functionally confirmed. In reactions with siplizumab, an average of about 75% of mappable alloreactive CD4+ clones were Treg-derived, compared with 26.9% in control reactions.

The library was built by means of the immunoSEQ multiplex PCR assay. Each sample had some 94,000 TCR templates assayed by the deep sequencing platform. Genomic DNA extracted from sorted T cells was used for TCRbeta CDR3 sequencing. Turning to the authors' computational methods: The R programming language was used for the clonal analysis of the TCRbeta CDR3 data. Unstimulated samples were compared with post-reaction CFSE-low samples to define alloreactive CD4+ and CD8+ clones. Regulatory or non-regulatory origin of alloreactive CD4+ clones was assigned by matching sequences to the sorted unstimulated Treg and non-Treg repertoires. Imported from immuneACCESS, the table was reduced by TCRdb to in-frame sequences with V and J called. These copies leave out some clones; in studies compared against another copy, an unresolved V gene accounts for under half, and the cause of the remainder is not known. That table is the source of V, J and clone size, and D and trimming were worked out from the DNA. The sample yields some 100,000 clones; more than 90% were counted once. The top ten clonotypes cover roughly 2.5% of the sample.

This receptor was obtained from a human donor in good health. Some clones in this sample may be carry-over from other donors' samples. This receptor chain uses TRBV6-1 and TRBJ1-2, with no confident D gene call. The sample was CD4+ T cells sorted from blood. The DNA reads as follows: TGTGCCAGCAGTGAATTGTTGGGTTTGAGCTATGGCTACACCTTC. Protein translation: CASSELLGLSYGYTF.